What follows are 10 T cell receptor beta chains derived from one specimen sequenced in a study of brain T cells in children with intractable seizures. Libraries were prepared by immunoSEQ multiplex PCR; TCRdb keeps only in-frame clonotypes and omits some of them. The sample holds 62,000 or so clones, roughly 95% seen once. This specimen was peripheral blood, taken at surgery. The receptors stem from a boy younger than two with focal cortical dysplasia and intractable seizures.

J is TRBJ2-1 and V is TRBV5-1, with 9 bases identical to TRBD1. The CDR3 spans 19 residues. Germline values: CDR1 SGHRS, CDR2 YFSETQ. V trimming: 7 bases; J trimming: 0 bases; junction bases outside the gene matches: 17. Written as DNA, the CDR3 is TGCGCCAGCTCTCTGTTCGGGACAGGGAGTCTAAGCTCCTACAATGAGCAGTTCTTC. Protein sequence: CASSLFGTGSLSSYNEQFF.

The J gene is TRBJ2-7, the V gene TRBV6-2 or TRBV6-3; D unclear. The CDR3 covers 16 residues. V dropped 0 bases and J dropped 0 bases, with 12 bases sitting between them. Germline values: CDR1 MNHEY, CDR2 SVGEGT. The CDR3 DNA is TGTGCCAGCAGTTACTCTCTGGCAGTACCCTCCTACGAGCAGTACTTC. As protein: CASSYSLAVPSYEQYF.

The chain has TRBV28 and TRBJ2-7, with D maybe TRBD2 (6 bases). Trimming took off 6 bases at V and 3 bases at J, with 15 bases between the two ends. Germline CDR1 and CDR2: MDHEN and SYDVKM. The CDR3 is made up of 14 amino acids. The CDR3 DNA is TGTGCCAGCAGGCCCCCGGGACTCCTCTACGAGCAGTACTTC. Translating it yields CASRPPGLLYEQYF.

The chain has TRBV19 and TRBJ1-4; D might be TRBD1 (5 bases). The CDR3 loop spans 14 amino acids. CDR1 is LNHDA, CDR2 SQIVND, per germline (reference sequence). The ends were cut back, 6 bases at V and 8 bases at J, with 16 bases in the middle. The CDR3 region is CASRRGYGEEKLFF. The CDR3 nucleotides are TGTGCCAGTAGACGGGGGTACGGAGAGGAAAAACTGTTTTTT.

The chain's CDR3 is CASSSDKSSYEQYF. In DNA form, the CDR3 reads TGTGCCAGCAGCTCCGACAAGAGCTCCTACGAGCAGTACTTC. V and J are TRBV7-9 and TRBJ2-7; D uncertain. Trimming stripped 4 bases from V and 0 bases from J, with 10 bases between. This CDR3 is built from 14 residues. Per germline, CDR1 SEHNR and CDR2 FQNEAQ (reference sequence).

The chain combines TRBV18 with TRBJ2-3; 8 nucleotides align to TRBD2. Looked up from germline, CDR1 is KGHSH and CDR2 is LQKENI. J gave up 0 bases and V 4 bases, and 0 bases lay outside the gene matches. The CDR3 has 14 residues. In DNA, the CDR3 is TGTGCCAGCTCACTAGCGGGAAGCACAGATACGCAGTATTTT. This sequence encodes CASSLAGSTDTQYF.

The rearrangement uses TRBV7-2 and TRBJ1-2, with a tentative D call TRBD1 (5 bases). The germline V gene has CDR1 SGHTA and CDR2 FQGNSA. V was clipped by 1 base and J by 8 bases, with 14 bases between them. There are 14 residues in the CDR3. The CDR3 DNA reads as TGTGCCAGCAGCTTAGGACAGCTCACAAGGGGCTACACCTTC. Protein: CASSLGQLTRGYTF.

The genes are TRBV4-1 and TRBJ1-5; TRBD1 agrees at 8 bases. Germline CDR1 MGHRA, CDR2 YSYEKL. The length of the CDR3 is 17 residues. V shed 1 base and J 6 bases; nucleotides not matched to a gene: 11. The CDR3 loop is CASSQGPYRGDGQPQHF. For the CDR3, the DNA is TGCGCCAGCAGCCAAGGTCCCTACAGGGGGGACGGTCAGCCCCAGCATTTT.

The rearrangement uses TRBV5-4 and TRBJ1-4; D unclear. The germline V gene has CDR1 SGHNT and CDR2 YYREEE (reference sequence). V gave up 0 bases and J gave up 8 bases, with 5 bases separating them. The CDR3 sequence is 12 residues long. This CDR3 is CASSLEREKLFF. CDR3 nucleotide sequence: TGTGCCAGCAGCTTGGAAAGAGAAAAACTGTTTTTT.

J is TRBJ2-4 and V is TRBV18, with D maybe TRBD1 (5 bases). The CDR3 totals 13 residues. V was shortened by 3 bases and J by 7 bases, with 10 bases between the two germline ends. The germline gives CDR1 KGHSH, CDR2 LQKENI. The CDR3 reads CASSPGPTNIQYF. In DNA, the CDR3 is TGTGCCAGCTCACCGGGGCCCACCAACATTCAGTACTTC.